The subject of this entry is one TCR beta chain. This sample's time point: sample taken at primary tumor resection. The donor group consisted of roughly 70 patients who had untreated, early-stage non-small cell lung cancer. Unsorted samples of tumor, nontumor lung or frozen PBMC had their whole RNA sequenced. One entry per CDR3 protein, called by TCRdb with MiXCR from the 5' RACE reads. Of tens of thousands of distinct CDR3 sequences listed, approximately 12% are singletons. This specimen comes from a study of spatial heterogeneity in lung cancer. The sample was PBMCs, taken at surgery. This receptor was identified in a male donor with early-stage non-small cell lung cancer.

The CDR3 protein is CASSLDGGDTQYF. DNA for the CDR3: TGTGCCAGCAGCTTAGACGGAGGAGATACGCAGTATTTT. V is TRBV7-9 and J is TRBJ2-3, with D perhaps TRBD2 (5 bases). Germline V gives CDR1 SEHNR, CDR2 FQNEAQ (reference sequence). V lost 1 base and J 5 bases, leaving 7 bases between the germline ends. CDR3 length: 13 residues. The full variable domain, in which reference TRBV7-9 and TRBJ2-3 provide the parts outside the CDR3, is DTGVSQNPRHKITKRGQNVTFRCDPISEHNRLYWYRQTLGQGPEFLTYFQNEAQLEKSRLLSDRFSAERPKGSFSTLEIQRTEQGDSAMYLCASSLDGGDTQYFGPGTRLTVL.